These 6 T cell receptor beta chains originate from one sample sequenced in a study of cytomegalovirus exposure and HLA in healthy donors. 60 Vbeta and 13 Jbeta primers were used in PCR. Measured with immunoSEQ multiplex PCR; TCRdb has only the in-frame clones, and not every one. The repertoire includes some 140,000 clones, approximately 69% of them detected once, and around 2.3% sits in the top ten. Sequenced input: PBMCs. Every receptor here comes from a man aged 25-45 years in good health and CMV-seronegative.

The CDR3, as DNA: TGTGCCAGCAGCCTTACTAGCGGGGGGGCCTATCTGGTGCAGTTCTTC. It encodes CASSLTSGGAYLVQFF. The rearrangement links TRBV5-4 to TRBJ2-1, with 13 bases identical to TRBD2. Germline CDR1 SGHNT, CDR2 YYREEE (reference sequence). J gave up 12 bases and V 4 bases, and 13 bases lay outside the gene matches. The CDR3 runs to 16 residues.

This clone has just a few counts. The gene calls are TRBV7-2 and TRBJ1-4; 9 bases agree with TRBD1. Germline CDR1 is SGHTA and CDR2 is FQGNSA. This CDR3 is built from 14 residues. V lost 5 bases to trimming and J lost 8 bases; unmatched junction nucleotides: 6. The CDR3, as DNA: TGTGCCAGCAGCCCGGGACAGGGTGGCGAAAAACTGTTTTTT. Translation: CASSPGQGGEKLFF.

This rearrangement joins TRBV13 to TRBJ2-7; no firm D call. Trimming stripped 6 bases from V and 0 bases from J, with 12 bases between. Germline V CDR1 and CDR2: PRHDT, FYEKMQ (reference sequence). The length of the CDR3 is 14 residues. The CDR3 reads CASSSPRISYEQYF. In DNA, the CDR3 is TGTGCCAGCAGTAGCCCCCGCATCTCCTACGAGCAGTACTTC.

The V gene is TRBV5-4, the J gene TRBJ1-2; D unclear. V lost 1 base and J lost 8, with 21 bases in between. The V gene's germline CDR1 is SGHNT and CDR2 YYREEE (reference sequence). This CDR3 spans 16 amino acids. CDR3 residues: CASSLFPQRMIGGYTF. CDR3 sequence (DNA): TGTGCCAGCAGCTTGTTTCCCCAACGGATGATCGGGGGCTACACCTTC.

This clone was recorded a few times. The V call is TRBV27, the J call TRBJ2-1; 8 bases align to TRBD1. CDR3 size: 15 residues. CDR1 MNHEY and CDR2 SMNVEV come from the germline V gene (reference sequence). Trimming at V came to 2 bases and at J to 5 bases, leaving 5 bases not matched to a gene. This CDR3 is CASSLLGTGDNEQFF. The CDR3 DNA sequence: TGTGCCAGCAGTTTACTCGGGACAGGTGACAATGAGCAGTTCTTC.

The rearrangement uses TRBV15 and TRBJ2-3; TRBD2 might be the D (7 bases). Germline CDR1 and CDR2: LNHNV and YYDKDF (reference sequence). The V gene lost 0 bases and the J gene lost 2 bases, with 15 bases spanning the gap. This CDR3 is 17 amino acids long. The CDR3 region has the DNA TGTGCCACCAGCAGAGAAAGGGGGGCGGGGGTCACAGATACGCAGTATTTT. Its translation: CATSRERGAGVTDTQYF. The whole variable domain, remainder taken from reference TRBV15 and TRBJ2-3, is DAMVIQNPRYQVTQFGKPVTLSCSQTLNHNVMYWYQQKSSQAPKLLFHYYDKDFNNEADTPDNFQSRRPNTSFCFLDIRSPGLGDTAMYLCATSRERGAGVTDTQYFGPGTRLTVL.